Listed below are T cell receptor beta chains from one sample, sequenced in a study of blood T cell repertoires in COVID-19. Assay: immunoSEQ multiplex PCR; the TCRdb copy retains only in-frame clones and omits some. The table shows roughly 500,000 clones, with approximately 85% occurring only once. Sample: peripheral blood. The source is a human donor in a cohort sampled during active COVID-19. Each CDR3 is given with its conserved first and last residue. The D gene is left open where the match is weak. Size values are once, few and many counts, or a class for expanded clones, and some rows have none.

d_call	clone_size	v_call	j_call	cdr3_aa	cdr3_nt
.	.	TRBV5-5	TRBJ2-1	CASSFRSGAYNEQFF	TGTGCCAGCAGCTTTCGGAGCGGTGCCTACAATGAGCAGTTCTTC
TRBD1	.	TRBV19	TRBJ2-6	CASSSRTGGASGANVLTF	TGTGCCAGTAGTTCTCGGACAGGGGGCGCATCTGGGGCCAACGTCCTGACTTTC
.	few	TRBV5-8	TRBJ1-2	CASSYRWGDTF	TGTGCCAGCAGCTACCGGTGGGGGGACACCTTC
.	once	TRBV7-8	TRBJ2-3	CASSTQGGTDTQYF	TGTGCCAGCAGCACCCAGGGCGGCACAGATACGCAGTATTTT
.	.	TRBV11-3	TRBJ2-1	CASSLDPWGSEQFF	TGTGCCAGCAGCTTAGATCCCTGGGGCAGTGAGCAGTTCTTC
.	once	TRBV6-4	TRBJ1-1	CASIFSLNEAFF	TGTGCCAGCATTTTTAGTTTGAATGAAGCTTTCTTT
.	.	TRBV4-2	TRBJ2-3	CASSQTVSDTQYF	TGTGCCAGCAGCCAGACAGTATCAGATACGCAGTATTTT
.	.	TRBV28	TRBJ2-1	CASSFQGRGGEQFF	TGTGCCAGCAGTTTTCAGGGCAGGGGCGGTGAGCAGTTCTTC
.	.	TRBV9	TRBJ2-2	CASSVVRSRNTGELFF	TGTGCCAGCAGCGTAGTGAGGAGTCGAAACACCGGGGAGCTGTTTTTT
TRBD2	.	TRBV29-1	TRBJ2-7	CSVEDWTSVEQYF	TGCAGCGTTGAAGATTGGACTAGCGTGGAGCAGTACTTC
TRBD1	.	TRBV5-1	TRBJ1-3	CASSLVGQGTGNTIYF	TGCGCCAGCAGCTTGGTGGGACAGGGGACTGGAAACACCATATATTTT
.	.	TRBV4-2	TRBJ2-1	CASSLGPQGEDNEQFF	TGTGCCAGCAGCCTTGGGCCCCAGGGGGAGGACAATGAGCAGTTCTTC
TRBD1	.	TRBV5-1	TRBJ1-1	CASSMGTGPFSEAFF	TGCGCCAGCAGCATGGGGACAGGGCCATTCTCCGAAGCTTTCTTT
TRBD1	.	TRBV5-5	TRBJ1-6	CASSLEGQRTPLHF	TGTGCCAGCAGCTTGGAGGGACAGCGGACACCCCTCCACTTT
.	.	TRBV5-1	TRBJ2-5	CASSLRTQGETQYF	TGCGCCAGCAGCTTGCGGACCCAGGGGGAGACCCAGTACTTC
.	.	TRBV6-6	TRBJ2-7	CAAARENEQYF	TGTGCTGCGGCCCGAGAGAACGAGCAGTACTTC
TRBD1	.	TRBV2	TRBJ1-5	CASSGTGGPLVNQPQHF	TGTGCCAGCAGTGGGACAGGGGGCCCCTTAGTCAATCAGCCCCAGCATTTT
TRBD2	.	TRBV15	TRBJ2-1	CATSRREGLAGEQFF	TGTGCCACCAGCAGGCGGGAGGGCCTAGCGGGTGAGCAGTTCTTC
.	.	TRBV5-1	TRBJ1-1	CASSLDRDTEAFF	TGCGCCAGCAGCTTGGACAGGGACACTGAAGCTTTCTTT
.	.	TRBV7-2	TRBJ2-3	CASSLQQTTDTQYF	TGTGCCAGCAGCTTACAACAGACCACAGATACGCAGTATTTT
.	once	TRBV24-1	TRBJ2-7	CATSDYREQYF	TGTGCCACCAGTGACTACAGGGAGCAGTACTTC
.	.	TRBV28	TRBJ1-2	CASSLGSHQYTF	TGTGCCAGCAGTTTAGGTAGCCACCAGTACACCTTC
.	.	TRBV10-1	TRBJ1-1	CASSEGQHPFFF	TGCGCCAGCAGTGAAGGACAGCACCCCTTTTTCTTT
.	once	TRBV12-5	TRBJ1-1	CASGLVPGGEDTEAFF	TGTGCTAGTGGTTTGGTACCGGGGGGGGAGGACACTGAAGCTTTCTTT
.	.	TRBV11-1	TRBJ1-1	CASSLVREDEAFF	TGTGCCAGCAGCTTAGTAAGAGAGGATGAAGCTTTCTTT
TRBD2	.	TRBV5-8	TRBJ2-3	CASSPGLAGFIDTQYF	TGTGCCAGCAGCCCCGGACTAGCGGGGTTCATAGATACGCAGTATTTT
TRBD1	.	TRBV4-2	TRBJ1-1	CASSRETDREAFF	TGTGCCAGCAGCCGGGAGACAGACAGGGAGGCTTTCTTT
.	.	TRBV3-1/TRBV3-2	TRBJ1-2	CASSQVRQGFGGYTF	TGTGCCAGCAGCCAAGTTCGTCAGGGATTTGGAGGCTACACCTTC
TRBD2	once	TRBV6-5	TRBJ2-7	CASSREGTYEQYF	TGTGCCAGCAGTAGGGAGGGGACCTACGAGCAGTACTTC